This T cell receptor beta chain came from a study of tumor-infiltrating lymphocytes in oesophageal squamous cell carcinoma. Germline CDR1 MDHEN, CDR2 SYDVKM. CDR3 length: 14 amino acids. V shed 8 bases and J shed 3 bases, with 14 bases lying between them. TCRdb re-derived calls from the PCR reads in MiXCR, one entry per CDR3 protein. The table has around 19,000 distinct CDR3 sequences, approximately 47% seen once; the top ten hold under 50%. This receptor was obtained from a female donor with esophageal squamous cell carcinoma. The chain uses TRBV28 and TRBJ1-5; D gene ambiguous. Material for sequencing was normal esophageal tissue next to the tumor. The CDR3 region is CASADPRANQPQHF. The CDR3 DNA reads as TGTGCCAGCGCGGATCCGAGGGCCAATCAGCCCCAGCATTTT.